This T cell receptor beta chain was found in a study of T cell responses to AZD1222 COVID-19 vaccine. Study-level findings and limits: Most donors were white British and more were female, and clonal diversity was possibly underestimated.

A remark on this clone: As yet, its antigen is unknown.

TCRdb's table, derived via immunoSEQ multiplex PCR, lists solely in-frame clones and lacks some. The sample lists 26,000 or so clones, around 86% occurring once. The analysis combined second doses at about 4 or about 12 weeks. The junction had 11 bases not matched to a gene; V was cut back by 5 bases and J by 2 bases. The length of the CDR3 is 18 residues. From germline, CDR1 is SGHAT and CDR2 FQNNGV. The specimen was peripheral blood, collected 28 days after the second AZD1222 dose. The chain links TRBV11-2 to TRBJ2-1; 11 bases map to TRBD2. This TCR was sampled from an adult who received the AZD1222 COVID-19 vaccine. The CDR3 sequence: CASSATGTSGSAYNEQFF. The DNA for the CDR3 is TGTGCCAGCAGCGCCACCGGGACTAGCGGTTCGGCCTACAATGAGCAGTTCTTC.